This T cell receptor (beta chain) emerged from a study of T cell changes during pregnancy in multiple sclerosis. Unmatched junction bases numbered 7, after V lost 4 bases and J lost 5 bases. CDR1 and CDR2 (germline): SGHRS, YFSETQ. The CDR3 extends over 16 amino acids. Assay: immunoSEQ multiplex PCR; the TCRdb copy retains only in-frame clones and omits some. The sample lists around 36,000 clones; 90% were seen once. This chain connects TRBV5-1 to TRBJ2-7; 15 nucleotides agree with TRBD2. This specimen consisted of CD4+ T cells from peripheral blood mononuclear cells, obtained in the third trimester of pregnancy. The source is a female donor with multiple sclerosis, enrolled in a pregnancy study. CDR3 protein: CASSAGTSGRFHEQYF. The CDR3 region has the DNA TGCGCCAGCAGCGCAGGGACTAGCGGGAGGTTCCACGAGCAGTACTTC.